These 7 T cell receptor beta chains were all obtained from the same sample, sequenced in a study of beta chain features in type 1 diabetes. Whole-study results and caveats: Significant though moderate, a shortening of TCRB CDR3s appeared in all four CD4+ subsets of Type 1 diabetes patients.

Their recognized antigens are unknown. The whole isolated RNA underwent reverse transcription, so sequencing captured expressed TCRB transcripts. Sequencing was performed with immunoSEQ multiplex PCR; in TCRdb, only in-frame clones are kept and a portion is missing. The sample has 250,000 to 300,000 clones; 13% to 15% are singletons. The sample consisted of naive CD4+ T cells from blood. The origin of the receptors is a man aged 25-45 years with type 1 diabetes.

The chain combines TRBV28 with TRBJ1-5; 8 nucleotides line up with TRBD1. Germline values: CDR1 MDHEN, CDR2 SYDVKM. CDR3 size: 16 residues. J gave up 6 bases and V 5 bases, and 12 bases lay outside the gene matches. CDR3 protein: CASSPPGRGRVQPQHF. The CDR3 DNA reads as TGTGCCAGCAGTCCCCCGGGCAGGGGGCGAGTTCAGCCCCAGCATTTT. The variable domain in full, completed from reference TRBV28 and TRBJ1-5, reads DVKVTQSSRYLVKRTGEKVFLECVQDMDHENMFWYRQDPGLGLRLIYFSYDVKMKEKGDIPEGYSVSREKKERFSLILESASTNQTSMYLCASSPPGRGRVQPQHFGDGTRLSIL.

This chain uses TRBV28 with TRBJ2-1; maybe TRBD1 (7 bases). The CDR3 is 15 residues long. CDR1 is MDHEN, CDR2 SYDVKM, per germline. V lost 6 bases, J lost 6 bases, and 18 bases lay in between. CDR3 sequence (DNA): TGTGCCAGCAGCCAGGGGGGACGAAGGGGCAATGAGCAGTTCTTC. This encodes CASSQGGRRGNEQFF.

V usage is TRBV6-6 and J usage is TRBJ1-5, with D possibly matching TRBD1 (5 bases). The CDR3 spans 16 residues. V was shortened by 2 bases and J by 4 bases, with 15 bases between the two germline ends. Germline CDR1 is MNHNY and CDR2 is SVGAGI (reference sequence). As DNA, the CDR3 is TGTGCCAGCAGTTACGGAGGGACCTTAGGGAATCAGCCCCAGCATTTT. Amino acids: CASSYGGTLGNQPQHF.

V gene TRBV9 combines with J gene TRBJ2-3; D unclear. CDR3 size: 19 residues. V was pared by 0 bases and J by 0 bases, with 20 bases between. The germline V gene has CDR1 SGDLS and CDR2 YYNGEE. In nucleotides, the CDR3 is TGTGCCAGCAGCGTAGCCGTTCGCGCGACACCTTCAAGCACAGATACGCAGTATTTT. The encoded protein is CASSVAVRATPSSTDTQYF.

This chain connects TRBV5-1 to TRBJ2-7; D possibly corresponds to TRBD1 (6 bases). Deletions cut 4 bases from V and 1 base from J, with 15 bases between. Germline assignment: CDR1 SGHRS and CDR2 YFSETQ. The CDR3 extends over 15 amino acids. For the CDR3, the DNA is TGCGCCAGCAGCAGGACAGCCTACCCTTCCTACGAGCAGTACTTC. Its translation is CASSRTAYPSYEQYF.

This clone has a handful of counts. CDR3 sequence (DNA): TGTGCCAGCAGCTTTGGTCAGGCGACGGAAGCTTTCTTT. This encodes CASSFGQATEAFF. The V and J genes are TRBV7-9 and TRBJ1-1; D unclear. Germline V gene lookup returns CDR1 SEHNR and CDR2 FQNEAQ (reference sequence). Deletions cut 3 bases from V and 8 bases from J, with 13 bases between. This CDR3 has 13 amino acids.

V and J are TRBV5-1 and TRBJ2-3; tentative D call: TRBD2 (5 bases). CDR3 length: 16 residues. The V gene lost 1 base and the J gene lost 0 bases, with 12 bases spanning the gap. The germline CDR1 and CDR2 sequences are SGHRS and YFSETQ. CDR3 in amino acids: CASSLFRDTSTDTQYF. In DNA, the CDR3 is TGCGCCAGCAGCTTGTTCCGGGATACCAGCACAGATACGCAGTATTTT.